This TCR beta chain was retrieved from a study of T cells in women clearing cervical HPV infection. Concerning this clone itself: Coverage ceases 3 residues before the CDR3 finishes, and the germline J gene fills in the end.

The germline V gene encodes CDR1 DFQATT and CDR2 SNEGSKA (reference sequence). The CDR3 is 14 amino acids. Trimming at V came to 6 bases and at J to 4 bases, leaving 3 bases not matched to a gene. Clones were sequenced by immunoSEQ multiplex PCR, and TCRdb holds only the in-frame ones, with some missing. This listing includes some 20,000 clones. This TCR was sampled from a woman between 18 and 70 years old with a cervical HPV16 infection that either progressed to CIN3+ or cleared (not recorded which). The sequenced sample consisted of blood buffy coat. The chain is built from TRBV20-1 and TRBJ2-3; 14 nucleotides line up with TRBD2. CDR3 in amino acids: CSARLAGGADTQYF. The sequenced part of the CDR3 DNA is TGCAGTGCACGACTAGCGGGGGGGGCAGATACG.